Below are 5 T cell receptor beta chains sequenced from a single sample in a study of T cells in Graves' hyperthyroidism and ophthalmopathy. Amplification targeted TCR beta CDR3 regions from RNA transcripts. HTBI primers were the set used in a first-round RT-PCR of the TCR CDR3. TCRdb passed the multiplex PCR reads through MiXCR, listing each CDR3 protein once. The table shows around 500,000 distinct CDR3 sequences, with approximately 14% occurring only once. Sample: blood. The receptors come from a middle-aged woman with Graves' hyperthyroidism.

This clonotype was observed at least ten times. The chain uses TRBV20-1 and TRBJ1-2, with a weak D call TRBD1 (5 bases). The CDR3 contains 14 residues. V was trimmed by 6 bases and J by 8 bases, leaving 22 bases between them. CDR1 is DFQATT and CDR2 is SNEGSKA in the germline V gene (reference sequence). CDR3 region: CSAREPGELSGYTF. The CDR3 DNA is TGCAGTGCCAGGGAACCCGGGGAGCTGAGCGGCTACACCTTC.

At least ten counts were recorded for this clonotype. The rearrangement joins TRBV18 to TRBJ2-7, with a tentative D call TRBD2 (7 bases). CDR3 length: 12 residues. V was shortened by 8 bases and J by 5 bases, with 13 bases between the two germline ends. Germline V gene sequence: CDR1 KGHSH, CDR2 LQKENI. The CDR3 loop reads CASRGEGDEQYF. The CDR3 DNA reads TGTGCCAGCCGGGGGGAGGGGGACGAGCAGTACTTC.

This clonotype has ten or more counts. The rearrangement links TRBV7-2 to TRBJ1-4, with D perhaps TRBD1 (5 bases). V shed 4 bases and J shed 5 bases, with 20 bases lying between them. This CDR3 comprises 17 residues. Germline CDR1 and CDR2: SGHTA and FQGNSA. CDR3 in DNA: TGTGCCAGCAGCTCGCACCCCCCGACAGTTCGAAATGAAAAACTGTTTTTT. Translated, it gives CASSSHPPTVRNEKLFF.

In its sample, this clonotype was seen many times. The J gene is TRBJ1-1, the V gene TRBV30; D remains unclear. The CDR3 loop spans 13 amino acids. Germline-derived CDR1 and CDR2 are GTSNPN and SVGIG (reference sequence). V was cut by 4 bases and J by 4 bases, with 13 bases left in between. The CDR3 sequence is CAWTSWVGTEAFF. CDR3 bases: TGTGCCTGGACCAGTTGGGTCGGCACTGAAGCTTTCTTT.

This clonotype has just a few counts. The chain combines TRBV19 with TRBJ1-5; no clear D. V lost 6 bases, J lost 0 bases, and 6 bases lay in between. CDR3 length: 13 residues. Germline-derived CDR1 and CDR2 are LNHDA and SQIVND (reference sequence). The CDR3 DNA sequence: TGTGCCAGTAGGGAAAATAGCAATCAGCCCCAGCATTTT. This sequence encodes CASRENSNQPQHF.